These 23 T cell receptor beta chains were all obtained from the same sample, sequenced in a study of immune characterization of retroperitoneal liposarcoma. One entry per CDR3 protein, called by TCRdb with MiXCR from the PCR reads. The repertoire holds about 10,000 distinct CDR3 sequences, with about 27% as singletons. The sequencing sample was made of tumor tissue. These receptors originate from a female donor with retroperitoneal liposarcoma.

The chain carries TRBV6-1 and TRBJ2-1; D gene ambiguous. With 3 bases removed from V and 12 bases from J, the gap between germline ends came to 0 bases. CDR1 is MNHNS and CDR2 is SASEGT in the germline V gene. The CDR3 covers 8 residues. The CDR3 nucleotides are TGTGCCAGCAGTGAGCAGTTCTTC. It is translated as CASSEQFF.

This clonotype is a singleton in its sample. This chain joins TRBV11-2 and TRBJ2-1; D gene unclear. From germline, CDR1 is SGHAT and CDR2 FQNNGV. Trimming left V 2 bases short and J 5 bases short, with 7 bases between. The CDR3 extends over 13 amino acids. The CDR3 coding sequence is TGTGCCAGCAGCTTATCCGTGAACAATGAGCAGTTCTTC. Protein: CASSLSVNNEQFF.

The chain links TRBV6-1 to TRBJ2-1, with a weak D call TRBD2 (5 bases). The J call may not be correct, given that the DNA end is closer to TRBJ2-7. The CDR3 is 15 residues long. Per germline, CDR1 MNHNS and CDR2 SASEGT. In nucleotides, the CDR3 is TGTGCCAGCAAGACCCCAAGTAGCGAGATCAATGAGCAGTACTTC. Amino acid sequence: CASKTPSSEINEQYF.

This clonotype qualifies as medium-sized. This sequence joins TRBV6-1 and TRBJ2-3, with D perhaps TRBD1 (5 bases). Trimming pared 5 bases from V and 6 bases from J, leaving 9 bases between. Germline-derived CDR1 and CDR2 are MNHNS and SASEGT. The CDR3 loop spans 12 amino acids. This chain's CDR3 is CASSISGDTQYF. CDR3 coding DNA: TGTGCCAGCAGTATCTCAGGGGATACGCAGTATTTT.

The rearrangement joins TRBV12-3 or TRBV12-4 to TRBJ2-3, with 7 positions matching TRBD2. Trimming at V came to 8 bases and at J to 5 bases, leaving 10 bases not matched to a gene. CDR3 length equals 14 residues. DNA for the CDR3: TGTGCCAGCGGAGTGGGGGGGTTAGGAGATACGCAGTATTTT. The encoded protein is CASGVGGLGDTQYF.

CDR3 amino acids: CASSLMGGIDTQYF. Here the CDR3 DNA reads TGTGCCAGCAGTTTGATGGGGGGAATAGATACGCAGTATTTT. The rearrangement joins TRBV12-3 or TRBV12-4 to TRBJ2-3, with TRBD2 as a possible D gene (6 bases). Trimming left V 3 bases short and J 5 bases short, with 12 bases between. The CDR3 sequence is 14 residues long.

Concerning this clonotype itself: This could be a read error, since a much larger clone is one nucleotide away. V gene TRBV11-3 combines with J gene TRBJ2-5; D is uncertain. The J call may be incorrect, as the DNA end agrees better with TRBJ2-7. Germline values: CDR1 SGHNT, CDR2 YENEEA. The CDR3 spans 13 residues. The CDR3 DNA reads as TGTGCCAACAGCTCAAAGTCCTCCTACGAGCAGTACTTC. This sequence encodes CANSSKSSYEQYF.

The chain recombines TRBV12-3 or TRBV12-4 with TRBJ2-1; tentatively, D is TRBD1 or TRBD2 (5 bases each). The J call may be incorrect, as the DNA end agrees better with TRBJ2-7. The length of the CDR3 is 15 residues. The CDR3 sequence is CASSFPGRRYNEQYF. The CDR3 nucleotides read TGTGCCAGCAGTTTCCCGGGACGCCGCTACAATGAGCAGTACTTC.

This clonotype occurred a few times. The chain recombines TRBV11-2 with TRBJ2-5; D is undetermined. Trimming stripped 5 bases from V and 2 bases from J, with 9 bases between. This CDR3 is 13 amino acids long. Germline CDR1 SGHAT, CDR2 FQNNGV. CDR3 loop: CASSLNPQETQYF. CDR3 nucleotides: TGTGCCAGCAGCCTCAATCCTCAAGAGACCCAGTACTTC.

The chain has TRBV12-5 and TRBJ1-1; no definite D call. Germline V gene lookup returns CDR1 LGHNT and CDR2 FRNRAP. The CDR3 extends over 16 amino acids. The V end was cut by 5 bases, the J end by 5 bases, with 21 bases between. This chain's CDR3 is CASGPASFNLMTEAFF. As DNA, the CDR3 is TGTGCTAGTGGTCCCGCATCCTTTAACTTAATGACTGAAGCTTTCTTT.

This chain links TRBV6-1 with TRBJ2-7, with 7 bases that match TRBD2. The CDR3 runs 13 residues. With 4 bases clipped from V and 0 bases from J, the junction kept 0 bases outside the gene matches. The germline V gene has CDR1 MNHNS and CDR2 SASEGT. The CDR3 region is CASSGGSSYEQYF. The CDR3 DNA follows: TGTGCCAGCAGTGGCGGGAGCTCCTACGAGCAGTACTTC.

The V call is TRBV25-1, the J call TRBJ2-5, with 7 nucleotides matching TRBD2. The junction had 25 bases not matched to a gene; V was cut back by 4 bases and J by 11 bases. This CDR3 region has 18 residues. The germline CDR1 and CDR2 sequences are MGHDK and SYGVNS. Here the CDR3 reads CASSGGRSPGEPYNEQYF. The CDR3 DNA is TGTGCCAGCAGTGGCGGGAGATCCCCCGGGGAGCCCTACAATGAGCAGTACTTC. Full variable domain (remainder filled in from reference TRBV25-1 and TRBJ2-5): EADIYQTPRYLVIGTGKKITLECSQTMGHDKMYWYQQDPGMELHLIHYSYGVNSTEKGDLSSESTVSRIRTEHFPLTLESARPSHTSQYLCASSGGRSPGEPYNEQYFGPGTRLLVL.

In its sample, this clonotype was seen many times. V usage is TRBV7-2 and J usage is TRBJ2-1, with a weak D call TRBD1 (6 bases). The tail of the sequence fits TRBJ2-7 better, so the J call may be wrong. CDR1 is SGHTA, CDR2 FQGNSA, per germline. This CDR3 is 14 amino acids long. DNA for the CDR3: TGTGCCAGCAGCCCCCCGACAGGTTTTTCGGAGCAGTACTTC. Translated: CASSPPTGFSEQYF.

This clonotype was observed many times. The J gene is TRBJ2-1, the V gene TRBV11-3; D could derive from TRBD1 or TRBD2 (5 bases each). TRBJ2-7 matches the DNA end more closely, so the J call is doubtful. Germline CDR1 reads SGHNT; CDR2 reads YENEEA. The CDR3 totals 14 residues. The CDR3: CASSPPWDPYEQYF. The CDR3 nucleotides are TGTGCCAGCAGCCCCCCCTGGGACCCCTACGAGCAGTACTTC.

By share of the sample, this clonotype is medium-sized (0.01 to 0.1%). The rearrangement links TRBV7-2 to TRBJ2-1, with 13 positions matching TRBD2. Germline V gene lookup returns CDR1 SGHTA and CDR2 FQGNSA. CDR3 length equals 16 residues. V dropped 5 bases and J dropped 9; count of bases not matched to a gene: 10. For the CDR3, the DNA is TGTGCCAGCAGCGCCGGGACTAGCGGGACCTTGGGTGAGCAGTTCTTC. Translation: CASSAGTSGTLGEQFF. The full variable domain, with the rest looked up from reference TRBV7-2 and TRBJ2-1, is GAGVSQSPSNKVTEKGKDVELRCDPISGHTALYWYRQSLGQGLEFLIYFQGNSAPDKSGLPSDRFSAERTGGSVSTLTIQRTQQEDSAVYLCASSAGTSGTLGEQFFGPGTRLTVL.

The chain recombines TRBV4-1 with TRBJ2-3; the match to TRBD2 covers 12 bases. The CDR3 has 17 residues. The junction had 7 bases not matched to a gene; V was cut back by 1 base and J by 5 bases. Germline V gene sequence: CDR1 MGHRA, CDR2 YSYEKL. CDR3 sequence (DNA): TGCGCCAGCAGCCAAGGCCTAGCGGGAGGGCCGTTAGATACGCAGTATTTT. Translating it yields CASSQGLAGGPLDTQYF.

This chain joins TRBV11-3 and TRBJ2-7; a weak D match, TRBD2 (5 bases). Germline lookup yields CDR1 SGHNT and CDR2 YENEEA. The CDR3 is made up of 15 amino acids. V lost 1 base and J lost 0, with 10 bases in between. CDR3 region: CASSLGGLSSYEQYF. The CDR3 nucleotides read TGTGCCAGCAGCTTAGGAGGGTTAAGCTCCTACGAGCAGTACTTC.

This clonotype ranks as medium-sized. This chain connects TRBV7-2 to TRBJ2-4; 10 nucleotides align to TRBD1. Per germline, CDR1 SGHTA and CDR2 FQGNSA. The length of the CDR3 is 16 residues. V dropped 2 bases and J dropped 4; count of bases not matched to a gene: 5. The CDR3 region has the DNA TGTGCCAGCAGCTTAAGTTCGGGACAGGGGAAAAACATTCAGTACTTC. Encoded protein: CASSLSSGQGKNIQYF.

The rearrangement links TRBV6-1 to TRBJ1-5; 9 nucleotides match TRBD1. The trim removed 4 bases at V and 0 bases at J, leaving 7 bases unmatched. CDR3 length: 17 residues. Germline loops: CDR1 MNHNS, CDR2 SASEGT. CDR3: CASSGDRGDNSNQPQHF. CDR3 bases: TGTGCCAGCAGTGGCGACAGGGGGGATAATAGCAATCAGCCCCAGCATTTT.

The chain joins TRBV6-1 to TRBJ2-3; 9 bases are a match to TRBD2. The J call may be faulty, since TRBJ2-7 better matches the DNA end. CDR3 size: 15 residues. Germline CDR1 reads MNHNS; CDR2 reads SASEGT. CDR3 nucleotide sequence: TGTGCCAGCAGGGGAGCGGGAGGCCTGAACAATGAGCAGTACTTC. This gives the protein CASRGAGGLNNEQYF.

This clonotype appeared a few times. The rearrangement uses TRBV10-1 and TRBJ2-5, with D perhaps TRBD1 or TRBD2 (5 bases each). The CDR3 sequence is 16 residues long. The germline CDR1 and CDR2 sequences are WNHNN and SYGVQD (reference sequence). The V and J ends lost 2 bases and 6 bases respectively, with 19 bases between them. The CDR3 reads CASSEQGIEGMKTQYF. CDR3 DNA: TGCGCCAGCAGTGAGCAGGGAATAGAGGGGATGAAGACCCAGTACTTC.

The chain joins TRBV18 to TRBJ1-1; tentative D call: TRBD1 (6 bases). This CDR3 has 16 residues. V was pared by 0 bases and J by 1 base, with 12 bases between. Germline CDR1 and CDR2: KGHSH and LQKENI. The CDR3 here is CASSPPGAGQNTEAFF. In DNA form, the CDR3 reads TGTGCCAGCTCACCACCGGGGGCAGGGCAGAACACTGAAGCTTTCTTT.

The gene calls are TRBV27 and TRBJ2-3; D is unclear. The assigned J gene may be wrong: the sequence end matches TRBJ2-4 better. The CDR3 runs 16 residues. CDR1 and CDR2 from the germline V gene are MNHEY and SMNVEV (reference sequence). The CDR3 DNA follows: TGTGCCAGCAGTCCCCGAACGACTTCGAAACAAGAGACTCAGTACTTC. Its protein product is CASSPRTTSKQETQYF.